This T cell receptor beta chain was observed in a study of identical twins. Findings of the study overall: Modelling approaches yielded underestimates of out-of-frame TCR alpha sharing between monozygotic twins. In beta out-of-frame sequences, the excess sharing between twins was weaker.

Germline loops: CDR1 MDHEN, CDR2 SYDVKM. This CDR3 contains 16 residues. Trimming left V 5 bases short and J 0 bases short, with 16 bases between. This clonotype was seen a handful of times. No antigen is known for it. Unique molecular identifiers were present on cDNA, and template switching added a universal primer site. TCRdb recomputed calls from the 5' RACE reads with MiXCR, one row per CDR3 protein. The repertoire holds approximately 600,000 distinct CDR3 sequences, with under 8.5% as singletons. The same sample was also studied in work on yellow fever vaccine responses in identical twins.

Sequencing was performed on PBMCs. This clonotype was obtained from a woman in her late teens or twenties in good health. J is TRBJ1-1 and V is TRBV28; D may be TRBD1 (5 bases). The CDR3 loop reads CASSGSSGRLNTEAFF. The CDR3 DNA sequence: TGTGCCAGCAGTGGGTCCTCGGGGCGACTGAACACTGAAGCTTTCTTT. The complete variable domain, with remaining parts taken from reference TRBV28 and TRBJ1-1, reads DVKVTQSSRYLVKRTGEKVFLECVQDMDHENMFWYRQDPGLGLRLIYFSYDVKMKEKGDIPEGYSVSREKKERFSLILESASTNQTSMYLCASSGSSGRLNTEAFFGQGTRLTVV.